A selection of T cell receptor beta chains follows, all from one sample in a study of human T cells and chemical hapten exposure. TCRdb re-called the RACE reads with MiXCR, one entry per CDR3 protein. The data contain tens of thousands of distinct CDR3 sequences, roughly a tenth of them singletons. Here the sequenced sample was whole blood, taken in connection with sensitization to the hapten diphenylcyclopropenone (DPC). These receptors all stem from a woman aged 45-65 years with alopecia areata. Some clones in this sample may be carry-over from other donors' samples. CDR3s include the opening cysteine and the closing phenylalanine or tryptophan. The D gene is left open where the match is weak. Part of the rows lack a size; the others show once, few, many or a class for expanded clones.

J | size | D | V | CDR3 | DNA
TRBJ2-3 | few | . | TRBV5-5 | CASSFGVRESTDTQYF | TGTGCCAGCAGCTTCGGGGTACGGGAGAGCACAGATACGCAGTATTTT
TRBJ1-1 | many | TRBD1 | TRBV14 | CASSRDRVTEAFF | TGTGCCAGCAGCCGGGACAGGGTCACTGAAGCTTTCTTT
TRBJ2-3 | . | TRBD2 | TRBV5-1 | CASSLDGGRPPTTQYF | TGCGCCAGCAGCTTGGATGGCGGGAGGCCACCTACTACGCAGTATTTT
TRBJ1-6 | many | TRBD1 | TRBV4-3 | CASSLDRVRASPLHF | TGCGCCAGCAGCCTAGACAGGGTTCGAGCTTCACCCCTCCACTTT
TRBJ2-5 | many | . | TRBV29-1 | CSVERSNQETQYF | TGCAGCGTTGAAAGAAGCAACCAAGAGACCCAGTACTTC
TRBJ1-1 | few | . | TRBV6-5 | CASFPEGPWSTEAFF | TGTGCCAGCTTCCCTGAGGGGCCCTGGTCCACTGAAGCTTTCTTT
TRBJ2-5 | many | TRBD1 | TRBV11-1 | CASSLGQGKRKTQYF | TGTGCCAGCAGCTTAGGACAGGGGAAGCGAAAGACCCAGTACTTC
TRBJ2-1 | . | . | TRBV5-1 | CASSLDTHEQFF | TGCGCCAGCAGCTTGGATACCCATGAGCAGTTCTTC
TRBJ1-2 | many | . | TRBV6-2/TRBV6-3 | CASSYRGAGYTF | TGTGCCAGCAGTTACCGGGGGGCTGGCTACACCTTC
TRBJ2-1 | few | TRBD2 | TRBV7-6 | CASSPGGSGVYNEQFF | TGTGCCAGCAGCCCGGGAGGGAGCGGGGTCTACAATGAGCAGTTCTTC
TRBJ1-1 | many | . | TRBV29-1 | CSVEDYRKTEAFF | TGCAGCGTTGAAGATTACAGGAAAACTGAAGCTTTCTTT
TRBJ1-5 | . | . | TRBV18 | CAGSPGRGNQPQHF | TGTGCCGGCTCACCTGGCAGGGGCAATCAGCCCCAGCATTTT
TRBJ1-6 | few | . | TRBV18 | CASSPPTDSPLHF | TGTGCCAGCTCACCACCGACAGATTCACCCCTCCACTTT
TRBJ2-2 | . | TRBD1 | TRBV11-3 | CASSRTGHTGELFF | TGTGCCAGCAGTCGGACAGGGCACACCGGGGAGCTGTTTTTT
TRBJ2-1 | few | . | TRBV29-1 | CSVAPSFGEQFF | TGCAGCGTTGCCCCCTCCTTCGGTGAGCAGTTCTTC
TRBJ2-1 | . | TRBD2 | TRBV6-1 | CASSESAGGPYNEQFF | TGTGCCAGCAGTGAAAGTGCGGGAGGCCCCTACAATGAGCAGTTCTTC
TRBJ2-3 | . | TRBD2 | TRBV6-5 | CASSYSLAGSSTDTQYF | TGTGCCAGCAGTTACTCACTAGCGGGATCTAGCACAGATACGCAGTATTTT
TRBJ1-1 | many | . | TRBV5-1 | CASSLEGQNTEAFF | TGCGCCAGCAGCTTGGAAGGGCAGAACACTGAAGCTTTCTTT
TRBJ1-4 | . | . | TRBV29-1 | CSVEEVVGEKLFF | TGCAGCGTTGAAGAGGTCGTAGGGGAAAAACTGTTTTTT
TRBJ1-1 | few | . | TRBV6-5 | CASSYRGRAAFF | TGTGCCAGCAGTTACAGGGGTCGAGCCGCTTTCTTT
TRBJ2-2 | many | . | TRBV29-1 | CSVGSLAYTGELFF | TGCAGCGTTGGCTCGCTAGCGTATACCGGGGAGCTGTTTTTT
TRBJ2-4 | few | . | TRBV7-3 | CASSRRTGDIQYF | TGTGCCAGCAGCCGACGGACCGGGGACATTCAGTACTTC
TRBJ1-6 | many | . | TRBV7-9 | CASSQAGGNSPLHF | TGTGCCAGCAGCCAAGCCGGGGGAAATTCACCCCTCCACTTT
TRBJ2-1 | many | . | TRBV7-3 | CASSSDSSYNEQFF | TGTGCCAGCAGCTCTGACAGCTCCTACAATGAGCAGTTCTTC
TRBJ2-1 | few | . | TRBV3-1 | CATGGPNEQFF | TGTGCCACGGGGGGCCCCAATGAGCAGTTCTTC
TRBJ2-7 | . | TRBD1 | TRBV27 | CASSLSGGWYEQYF | TGTGCCAGCAGTTTATCAGGGGGCTGGTACGAGCAGTACTTC
TRBJ2-3 | . | TRBD2 | TRBV11-3 | CASPEAGATDTQYF | TGTGCCAGCCCGGAAGCGGGAGCCACAGATACGCAGTATTTT
TRBJ2-7 | many | TRBD1 | TRBV4-3 | CASSQGVRDSSYEQYF | TGCGCCAGCAGCCAAGGCGTCCGGGACAGCTCCTACGAGCAGTACTTC
TRBJ2-4 | . | . | TRBV7-2 | CASSSDTGAAGAKNIQYF | TGTGCCAGCAGCTCCGATACAGGGGCCGCGGGGGCCAAAAACATTCAGTACTTC
TRBJ2-3 | many | . | TRBV11-2 | CASSHTSTDTQYF | TGTGCCAGCAGCCATACTAGCACAGATACGCAGTATTTT
TRBJ2-3 | many | TRBD1 | TRBV29-1 | CSVSGQGQADTQYF | TGCAGCGTGTCGGGACAGGGGCAGGCAGATACGCAGTATTTT
TRBJ2-1 | few | TRBD1 | TRBV18 | CASSPPGQGYNEQFF | TGTGCCAGCTCACCCCCGGGACAGGGGTACAATGAGCAGTTCTTC
TRBJ2-3 | many | . | TRBV20-1 | CSATRTQGRGDTQYF | TGCAGTGCTACCCGGACCCAGGGACGGGGAGATACGCAGTATTTT
TRBJ1-1 | many | . | TRBV5-5 | CASSHYTGRETEAFF | TGTGCCAGCAGCCACTATACAGGGAGAGAGACTGAAGCTTTCTTT
TRBJ2-5 | many | TRBD2 | TRBV6-6 | CASSYSSGGAQYF | TGTGCCAGCAGTTACTCGTCTGGGGGGGCCCAGTACTTC
TRBJ2-3 | many | TRBD2 | TRBV20-1 | CSASSGVTDTQYF | TGCAGTGCGTCTAGCGGGGTCACAGATACGCAGTATTTT
TRBJ2-3 | few | . | TRBV5-6 | CASSSPNWRRDTQYF | TGTGCCAGCAGCTCACCCAACTGGAGGCGAGATACGCAGTATTTT
TRBJ2-1 | . | . | TRBV29-1 | CSVGAYEQFF | TGCAGCGTTGGGGCGTATGAGCAGTTCTTC
TRBJ2-1 | few | TRBD2 | TRBV12-3/TRBV12-4 | CASSLRVGGRDYNEQFF | TGTGCCAGCAGTTTACGGGTTGGCGGGAGGGATTATAATGAGCAGTTCTTC
TRBJ2-1 | many | TRBD1 | TRBV9 | CASSVSGGNEQFF | TGTGCCAGCAGCGTATCAGGGGGAAATGAGCAGTTCTTC
TRBJ2-7 | many | . | TRBV12-3/TRBV12-4 | CASSSQGYEQYF | TGTGCCAGCAGTTCACAGGGTTACGAGCAGTACTTC
TRBJ2-1 | . | TRBD2 | TRBV10-2 | CASRRTSGSTYNEQFF | TGCGCCAGCAGGCGGACTAGCGGGAGTACCTACAATGAGCAGTTCTTC
TRBJ2-3 | . | . | TRBV6-1 | CASSPTGSDTQYF | TGTGCCAGCAGTCCAACAGGATCAGATACGCAGTATTTT
TRBJ2-1 | . | TRBD2 | TRBV12-3/TRBV12-4 | CASSGQGGRTNNEQFF | TGTGCCAGCAGTGGACAAGGCGGGAGGACGAACAATGAGCAGTTCTTC
TRBJ1-6 | few | . | TRBV20-1 | CSASVDRNSPLHF | TGCAGTGCTAGTGTGGACAGAAATTCACCCCTCCACTTT
TRBJ2-3 | . | . | TRBV20-1 | CSARGGLTTDTQYF | TGCAGTGCTAGGGGGGGGCTGACCACAGATACGCAGTATTTT